This T cell receptor beta chain was found in a study of PD-L1 blockade in urothelial cancer. Whole-study context: Prior chemotherapy regimens per patient numbered 0 to 3. Timepoints chosen for blood analysis were 3 weeks (second dose) and 6 weeks after treatment start.

Indicated time point: pretreatment peripheral blood. Enrolled patients showed locally advanced or metastatic urothelial carcinoma. Synthetically made TCR analog templates were put into each PCR as spikes. Assay used: immunoSEQ multiplex PCR; TCRdb lists only in-frame clones, some missing. There are about 52,000 clones in the sample; about 80% occur only once, and about 1.2% lies in the top ten. V lost 1 base and J lost 4; bases outside the gene matches: 2. The CDR3 runs 15 residues. In germline, CDR1 is MNHEY, CDR2 SVGAGI. This receptor was identified in a man in his fifties with urothelial cancer. Sample: PBMCs, taken around atezolizumab (anti-PD-L1) treatment. The V call is TRBV6-5, the J call TRBJ2-2; 8 bases agree with TRBD2. CDR3 loop: CASSYFGTSTGELFF. CDR3 sequence (DNA): TGTGCCAGCAGTTACTTTGGGACTAGCACCGGGGAGCTGTTTTTT.